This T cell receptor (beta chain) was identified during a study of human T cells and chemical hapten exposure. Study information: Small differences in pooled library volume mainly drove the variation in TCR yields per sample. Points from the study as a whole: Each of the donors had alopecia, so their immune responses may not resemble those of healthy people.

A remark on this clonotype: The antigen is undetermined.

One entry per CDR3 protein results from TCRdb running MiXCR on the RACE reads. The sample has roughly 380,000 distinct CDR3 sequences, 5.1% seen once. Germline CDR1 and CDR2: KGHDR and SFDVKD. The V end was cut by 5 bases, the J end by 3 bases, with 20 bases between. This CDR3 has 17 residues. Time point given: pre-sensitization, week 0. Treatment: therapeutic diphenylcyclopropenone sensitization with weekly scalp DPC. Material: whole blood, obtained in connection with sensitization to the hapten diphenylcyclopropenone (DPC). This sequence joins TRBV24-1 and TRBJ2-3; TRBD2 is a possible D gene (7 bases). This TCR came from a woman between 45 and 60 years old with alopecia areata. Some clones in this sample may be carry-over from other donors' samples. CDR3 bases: TGTGCCACCAGTGGGCCGCCCGGGGGGCGTTGGACAGATACGCAGTATTTT. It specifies CATSGPPGGRWTDTQYF.